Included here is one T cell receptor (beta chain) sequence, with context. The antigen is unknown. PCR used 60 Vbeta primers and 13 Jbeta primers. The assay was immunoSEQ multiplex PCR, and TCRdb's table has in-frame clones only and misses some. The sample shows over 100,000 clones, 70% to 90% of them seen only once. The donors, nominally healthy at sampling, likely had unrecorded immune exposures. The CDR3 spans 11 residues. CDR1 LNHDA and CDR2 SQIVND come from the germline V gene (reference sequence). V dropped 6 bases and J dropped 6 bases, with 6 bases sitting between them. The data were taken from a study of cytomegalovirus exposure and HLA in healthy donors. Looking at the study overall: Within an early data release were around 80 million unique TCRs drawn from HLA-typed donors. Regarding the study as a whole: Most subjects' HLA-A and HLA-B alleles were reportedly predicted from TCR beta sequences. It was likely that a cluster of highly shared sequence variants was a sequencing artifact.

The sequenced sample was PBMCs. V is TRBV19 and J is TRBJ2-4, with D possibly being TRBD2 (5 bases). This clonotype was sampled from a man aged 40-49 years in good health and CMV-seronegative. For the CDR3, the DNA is TGTGCCAGTAGGGCGGGAAACATTCAGTACTTC. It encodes CASRAGNIQYF.